This note documents a single TCR beta chain sequence. A read error may explain this, as a much larger clone is one base away. Starting material of 400 to 600 ng total RNA yielded TCR beta cDNA via a constant-region primer. Three nested multiplex PCR rounds, a slightly modified ARM-PCR method, built the TCR beta libraries. The first two PCR rounds used TRBV1-TRBV30 primers with a Cbeta primer, around 10 cycles each. MiXCR, applied by TCRdb to the multiplex PCR reads, yields one record per CDR3 protein. Here the sample spans under 150,000 distinct CDR3 sequences, 65% to 75% being singletons. The data originate from a study of tumor-infiltrating lymphocytes in primary liver carcinoma. Co-extraction of both nucleic acids (RNA and DNA) used about 17-31 mg of unsorted bulk tissue. The V gene's germline CDR1 is WSHSY and CDR2 SAAADI. The CDR3 is 18 amino acids.

The receptor comes from an older woman with primary liver carcinoma and hepatitis B virus infection. The rearrangement joins TRBV10-2 to TRBJ2-1; TRBD2 matches 13 bases. Specimen: tumor-adjacent normal liver tissue. The CDR3 protein is CTSSEARTSGRAPSEQFF. Written as DNA, the CDR3 is TGCACCAGCAGTGAAGCCCGTACTAGCGGGAGGGCCCCCAGTGAGCAGTTCTTC.